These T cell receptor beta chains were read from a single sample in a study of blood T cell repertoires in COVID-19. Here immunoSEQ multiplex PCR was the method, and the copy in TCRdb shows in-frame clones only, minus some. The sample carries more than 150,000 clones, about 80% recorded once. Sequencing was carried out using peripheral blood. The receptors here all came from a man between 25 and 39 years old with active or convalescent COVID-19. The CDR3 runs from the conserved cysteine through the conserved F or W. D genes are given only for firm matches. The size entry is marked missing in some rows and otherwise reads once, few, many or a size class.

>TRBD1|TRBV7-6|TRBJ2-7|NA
TGTGCCAGCAGCTTCCGGGACAGCTCCTACGAGCAGTACTTC
CASSFRDSSYEQYF
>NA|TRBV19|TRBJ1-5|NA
TGTGCCAGTAGTGCCCTACAGGGTAACAATCAGCCCCAGCATTTT
CASSALQGNNQPQHF
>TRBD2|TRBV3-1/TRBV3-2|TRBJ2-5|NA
TGTGCCAGCAGCCATCGGACTAGCGGGGGGGCGGAGACCCAGTACTTC
CASSHRTSGGAETQYF
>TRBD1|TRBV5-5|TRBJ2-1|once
TGTGCCAGCAGCTCGACAGGGTTTGAGCAGTTCTTC
CASSSTGFEQFF
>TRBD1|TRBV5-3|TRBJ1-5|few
TGTGCCAGAACCCCGACAGGGGGCAGCAATCAGCCCCAGCATTTT
CARTPTGGSNQPQHF
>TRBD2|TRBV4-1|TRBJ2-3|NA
TGCGCCAGCAGCCAAGTTGCGGGGGGCCCTAGCACAGATACGCAGTATTTT
CASSQVAGGPSTDTQYF
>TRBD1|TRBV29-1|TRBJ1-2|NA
TGCAGCGTGGGCGGGACAGGGGGCGCTCAGTATGGCTACACCTTC
CSVGGTGGAQYGYTF
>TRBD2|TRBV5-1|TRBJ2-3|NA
TGCGCCAGCAGCGCGACGGGACTAGCGGGGGGGTACAGCACAGATACGCAGTATTTT
CASSATGLAGGYSTDTQYF
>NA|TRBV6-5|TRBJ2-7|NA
TGTGCCAGCCGCCTTGGGGTGGGAGCCTACGAGCAGTACTTC
CASRLGVGAYEQYF
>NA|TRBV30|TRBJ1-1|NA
TGTGCCTTGCGGCCCTCGCCCGGCACTGAAGCTTTCTTT
CALRPSPGTEAFF
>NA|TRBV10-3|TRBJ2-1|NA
TGTGCCATCAGTGCCTCGTCCCCTTCCTACAATGAGCAGTTCTTC
CAISASSPSYNEQFF
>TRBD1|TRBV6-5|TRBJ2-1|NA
TGTGCCAGCAGACACCGGGACAGGGCGAACAATGAGCAGTTCTTC
CASRHRDRANNEQFF
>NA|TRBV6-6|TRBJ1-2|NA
TGTGCCAGCAGGGCCAGGGACTATGGCTACACCTTC
CASRARDYGYTF
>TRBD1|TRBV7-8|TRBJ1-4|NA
TGTGCCAGCAGAACCGGGACAGGCATCGGTGAAAAACTGTTTTTT
CASRTGTGIGEKLFF
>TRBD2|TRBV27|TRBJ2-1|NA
TGTGCCAGCAGTTTTATAACTAGCGGGATGAATGAGCAGTTCTTC
CASSFITSGMNEQFF
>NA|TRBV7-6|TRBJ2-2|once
TGTGCCAGCAGCTTAGAAGGGGCATTCAACACCGGGGAGCTGTTTTTT
CASSLEGAFNTGELFF
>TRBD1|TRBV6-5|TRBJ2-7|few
TGTGCCAGCAGCCTGGACAGGGGGCGAGACGAGCAGTACTTC
CASSLDRGRDEQYF
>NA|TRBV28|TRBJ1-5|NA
TGTGCCAGCAGTTCGTCACAGGGTTGGAATCAGCCCCAGCATTTT
CASSSSQGWNQPQHF
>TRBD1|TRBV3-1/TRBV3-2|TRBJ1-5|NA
TGTGCCAGCAGCCAAGGTTCAGGGGGCGCCGGGAATCAGCCCCAGCATTTT
CASSQGSGGAGNQPQHF
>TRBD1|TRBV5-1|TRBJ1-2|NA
TGCGCCAGCAGCCGGGACAGCCCGAACTATGGCTACACCTTC
CASSRDSPNYGYTF
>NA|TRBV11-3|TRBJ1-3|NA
TGTGCCAGCAGCTTAGGCGGCAAAACTGGAAACACCATATATTTT
CASSLGGKTGNTIYF
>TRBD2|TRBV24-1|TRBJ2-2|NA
TGTGCCACCAGTGATTTGAGAACTAGCGCCGGGGAGCTGTTTTTT
CATSDLRTSAGELFF
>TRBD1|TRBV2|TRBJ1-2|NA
TGTGCCAGCAGTGAGTACCGGGACAGCTGGGGCTACACCTTC
CASSEYRDSWGYTF
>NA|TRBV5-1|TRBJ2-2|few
TGCGCCAGCAGCTTGCGAGGGGGGGCGAACTCGAACACCGGGGAGCTGTTTTTT
CASSLRGGANSNTGELFF